This is a list of T cell receptor beta chains from one sample in a study of blood T cell repertoires in COVID-19. Assay used: immunoSEQ multiplex PCR; TCRdb lists only in-frame clones, some missing. The profile shows 75,000 to 100,000 clones, about 80% of them singletons. Sequences were obtained from peripheral blood. All receptors come from a man aged 65 to 79 with acute or convalescent COVID-19. CDR3s include the opening cysteine and the closing phenylalanine or tryptophan. D genes are given only for firm matches. Some rows have no size entry. The others give once, few or many, or a class for an expanded clone.

clone_size	v_call	d_call	j_call	cdr3_aa	cdr3_nt
-	TRBV30	-	TRBJ1-4	CAWRTLGQNEKLFF	TGTGCCTGGAGGACCCTCGGACAGAATGAAAAACTGTTTTTT
-	TRBV28	TRBD1	TRBJ1-5	CASSLGAGGQPQHF	TGTGCCAGCAGTTTAGGTGCAGGGGGACAGCCCCAGCATTTT
-	TRBV27	TRBD2	TRBJ2-1	CARWVAGDGGGNEQFF	TGTGCCCGCTGGGTAGCGGGAGATGGAGGTGGGAATGAGCAGTTCTTC
-	TRBV5-1	-	TRBJ2-1	CASSLLSGPQWEQFF	TGCGCCAGCAGCTTGCTTAGCGGCCCTCAATGGGAGCAGTTCTTC
-	TRBV28	TRBD2	TRBJ2-6	CAVWTRKFSGANVLTF	TGTGCCGTTTGGACTAGAAAGTTCTCTGGGGCCAACGTCCTGACTTTC
-	TRBV19	TRBD1	TRBJ1-1	CASSPMTGGMNTEAFF	TGTGCCAGTAGTCCAATGACAGGGGGCATGAACACTGAAGCTTTCTTT
few	TRBV28	-	TRBJ1-1	CASTVGPVGGEAFF	TGTGCCAGCACCGTCGGGCCCGTCGGGGGTGAAGCTTTCTTT
-	TRBV29-1	TRBD2	TRBJ2-1	CSVAKASGRDEQFF	TGCAGCGTTGCTAAAGCTAGCGGGCGCGATGAGCAGTTCTTC
-	TRBV27	-	TRBJ1-2	CASSSLPNYGYTF	TGTGCCAGCAGTTCTCTACCGAACTATGGCTACACCTTC
-	TRBV6-2/TRBV6-3	-	TRBJ2-7	CASSPDTPSYEQYF	TGTGCCAGCAGCCCGGACACCCCCTCCTACGAGCAGTACTTC
-	TRBV6-5	TRBD1	TRBJ2-7	CASSYTGDGTYEQYF	TGTGCCAGCAGTTACACAGGGGATGGGACCTACGAGCAGTACTTC
-	TRBV7-2	-	TRBJ1-3	CASSLVRGRVSGNTIYF	TGTGCCAGCAGCTTAGTCAGGGGCAGGGTCTCTGGAAACACCATATATTTT
-	TRBV5-1	-	TRBJ2-2	CASGGTAADTGELFF	TGCGCCAGCGGAGGGACAGCCGCGGACACCGGGGAGCTGTTTTTT
-	TRBV4-3	-	TRBJ1-6	CASSQGPGQGNSPLHF	TGCGCCAGCAGCCAAGGGCCAGGGCAGGGAAATTCACCCCTCCACTTT
-	TRBV21-1	-	TRBJ1-5	CASSERGGTGKGTVPRQPQHF	TGTGCCAGCAGCGAAAGGGGAGGGACAGGGAAGGGTACGGTCCCCCGACAGCCCCAGCATTTT
-	TRBV11-1	-	TRBJ1-1	CASSPPGGITEAFF	TGTGCCAGCAGCCCGCCGGGGGGGATCACTGAAGCTTTCTTT
-	TRBV29-1	-	TRBJ2-3	CSAEPGRTDTQYF	TGCAGCGCCGAACCGGGAAGAACAGATACGCAGTATTTT